This T cell receptor (beta chain) was captured in a study of blood T cell repertoires in COVID-19. On the study more broadly: There were acute and convalescent COVID-19 samples, and they came from the United States, Italy and Spain.

Source study methods: Estimation of nucleated cell counts relied on the amplification of reference gene primers. Sequenced by immunoSEQ multiplex PCR; TCRdb stores in-frame clones only, minus some. V and J calls and clone size follow that table, whereas D and trimming were derived from the DNA. This sample carries some 200,000 clones, 80% to 85% of them seen once, and the ten largest clones take 3% to 3.5%. CDR3 length equals 17 residues. Trimming took 1 base from V and 4 from J; bases not matched to a gene: 10. Germline CDR1 and CDR2: SEHNR and FQNEAQ (reference sequence). This sequence joins TRBV7-9 and TRBJ2-1; TRBD2 matches 7 bases. This TCR was recovered from a woman younger than 45 who had recovered from COVID-19. The sample taken for sequencing was peripheral blood. CDR3 nucleotides: TGTGCCAGCAGCTTAGTGCAGGGAGGGCCCCATTACAATGAGCAGTTCTTC. This encodes CASSLVQGGPHYNEQFF.